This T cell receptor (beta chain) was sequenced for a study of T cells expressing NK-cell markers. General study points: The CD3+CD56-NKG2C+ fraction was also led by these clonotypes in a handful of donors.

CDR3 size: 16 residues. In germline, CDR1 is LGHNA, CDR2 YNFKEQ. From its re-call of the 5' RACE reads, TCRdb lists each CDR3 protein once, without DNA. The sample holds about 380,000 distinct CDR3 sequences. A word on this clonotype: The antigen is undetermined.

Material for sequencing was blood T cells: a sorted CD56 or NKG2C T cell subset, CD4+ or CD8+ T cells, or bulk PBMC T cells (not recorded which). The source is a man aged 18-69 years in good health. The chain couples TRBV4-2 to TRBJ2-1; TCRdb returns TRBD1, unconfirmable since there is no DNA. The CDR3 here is CASSQQWSGGDNEQFF.